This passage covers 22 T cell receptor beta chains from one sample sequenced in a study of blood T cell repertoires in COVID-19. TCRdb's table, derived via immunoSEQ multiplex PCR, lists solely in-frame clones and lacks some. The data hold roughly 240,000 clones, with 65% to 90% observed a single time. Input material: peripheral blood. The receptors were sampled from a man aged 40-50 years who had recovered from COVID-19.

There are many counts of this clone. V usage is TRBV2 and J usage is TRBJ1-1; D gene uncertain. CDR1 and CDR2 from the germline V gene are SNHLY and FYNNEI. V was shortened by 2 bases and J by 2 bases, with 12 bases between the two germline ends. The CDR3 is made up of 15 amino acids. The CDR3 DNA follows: TGTGCCAGCAGTGAAAGAAGATACAGAAACACTGAAGCTTTCTTT. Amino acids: CASSERRYRNTEAFF.

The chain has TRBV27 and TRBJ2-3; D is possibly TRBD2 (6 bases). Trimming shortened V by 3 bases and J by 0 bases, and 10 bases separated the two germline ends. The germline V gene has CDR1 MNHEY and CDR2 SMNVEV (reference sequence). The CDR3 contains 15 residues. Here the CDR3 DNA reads TGTGCCAGCAGTTTTGTAGCGGATAGCACAGATACGCAGTATTTT. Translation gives CASSFVADSTDTQYF.

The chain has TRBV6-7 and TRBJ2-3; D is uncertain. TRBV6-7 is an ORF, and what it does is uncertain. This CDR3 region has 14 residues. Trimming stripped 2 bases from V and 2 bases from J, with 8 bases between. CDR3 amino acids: CASSYPDFTDTQYF. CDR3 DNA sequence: TGTGCCAGCAGTTACCCTGACTTCACAGATACGCAGTATTTT.

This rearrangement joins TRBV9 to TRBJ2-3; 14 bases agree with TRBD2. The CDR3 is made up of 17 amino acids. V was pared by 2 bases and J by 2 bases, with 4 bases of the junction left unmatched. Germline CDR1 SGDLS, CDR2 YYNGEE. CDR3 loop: CASSVGLAGGITDTQYF. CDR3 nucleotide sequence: TGTGCCAGCAGCGTCGGACTAGCGGGGGGCATCACAGATACGCAGTATTTT.

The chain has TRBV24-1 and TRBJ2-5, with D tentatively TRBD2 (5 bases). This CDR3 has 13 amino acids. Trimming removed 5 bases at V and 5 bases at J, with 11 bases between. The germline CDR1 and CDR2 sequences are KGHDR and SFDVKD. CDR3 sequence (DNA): TGTGCCACCAGTGCGGGGTGGAGGGAGACCCAGTACTTC. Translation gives CATSAGWRETQYF.

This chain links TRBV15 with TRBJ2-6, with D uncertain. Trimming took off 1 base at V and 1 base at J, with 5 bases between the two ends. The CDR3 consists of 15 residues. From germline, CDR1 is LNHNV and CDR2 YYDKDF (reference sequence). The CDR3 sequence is CATSRGGSGANVLTF. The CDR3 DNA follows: TGTGCCACCAGCAGAGGAGGTTCTGGGGCCAACGTCCTGACTTTC.

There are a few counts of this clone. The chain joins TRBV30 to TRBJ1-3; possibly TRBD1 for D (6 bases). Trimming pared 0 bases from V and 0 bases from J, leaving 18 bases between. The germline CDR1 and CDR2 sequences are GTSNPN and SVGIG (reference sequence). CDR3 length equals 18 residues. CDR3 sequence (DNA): TGTGCCTGGAGTGTACAGCTCAGTTTCAGGGGCTCTGGAAACACCATATATTTT. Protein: CAWSVQLSFRGSGNTIYF. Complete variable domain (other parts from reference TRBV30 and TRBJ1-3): SQTIHQWPATLVQPVGSPLSLECTVEGTSNPNLYWYRQAAGRGLQLLFYSVGIGQISSEVPQNLSASRPQDRQFILSSKKLLLSDSGFYLCAWSVQLSFRGSGNTIYFGEGSWLTVV.

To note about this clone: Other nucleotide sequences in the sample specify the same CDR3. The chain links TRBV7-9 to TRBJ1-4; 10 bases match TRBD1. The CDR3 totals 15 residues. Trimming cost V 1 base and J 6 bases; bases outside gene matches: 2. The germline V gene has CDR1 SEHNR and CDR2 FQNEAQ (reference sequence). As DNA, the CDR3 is TGTGCCAGCAGCTTAGAGGGACAGGGGTATGAAAAACTGTTTTTT. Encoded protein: CASSLEGQGYEKLFF.

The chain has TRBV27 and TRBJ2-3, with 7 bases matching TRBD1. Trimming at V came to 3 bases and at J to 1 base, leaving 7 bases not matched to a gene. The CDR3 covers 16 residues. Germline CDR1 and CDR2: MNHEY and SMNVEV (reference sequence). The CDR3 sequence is CASSFQPQGGTDTQYF. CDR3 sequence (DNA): TGTGCCAGCAGTTTCCAACCCCAGGGGGGCACAGATACGCAGTATTTT.

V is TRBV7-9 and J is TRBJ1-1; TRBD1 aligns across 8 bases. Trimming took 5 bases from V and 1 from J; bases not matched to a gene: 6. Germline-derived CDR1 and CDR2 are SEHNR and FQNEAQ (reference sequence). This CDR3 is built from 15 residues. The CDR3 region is CASSLGQGGNTEAFF. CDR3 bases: TGTGCCAGCAGCCTAGGACAGGGCGGGAACACTGAAGCTTTCTTT.

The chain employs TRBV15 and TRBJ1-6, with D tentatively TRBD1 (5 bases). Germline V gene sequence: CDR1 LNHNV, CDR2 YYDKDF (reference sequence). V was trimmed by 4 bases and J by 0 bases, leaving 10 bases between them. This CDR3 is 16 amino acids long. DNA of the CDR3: TGTGCCACCAGCAACCTAGACAGCTCCTATAATTCACCCCTCCACTTT. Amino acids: CATSNLDSSYNSPLHF.

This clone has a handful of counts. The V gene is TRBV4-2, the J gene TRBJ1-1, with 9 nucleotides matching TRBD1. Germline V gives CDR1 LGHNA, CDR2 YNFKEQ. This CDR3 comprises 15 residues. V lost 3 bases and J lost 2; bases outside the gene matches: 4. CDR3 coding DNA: TGTGCCAGCAGCCAGATGACAGGGGGAAACACTGAAGCTTTCTTT. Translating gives CASSQMTGGNTEAFF.

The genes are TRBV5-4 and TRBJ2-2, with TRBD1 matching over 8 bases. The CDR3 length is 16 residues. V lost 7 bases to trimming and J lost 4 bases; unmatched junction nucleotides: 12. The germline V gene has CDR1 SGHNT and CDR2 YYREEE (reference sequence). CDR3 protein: CASRVGQGGGTGELFF. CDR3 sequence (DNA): TGTGCCAGCCGAGTCGGACAGGGTGGGGGCACCGGGGAGCTGTTTTTT. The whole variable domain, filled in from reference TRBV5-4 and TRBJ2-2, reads ETGVTQSPTHLIKTRGQQVTLRCSSQSGHNTVSWYQQALGQGPQFIFQYYREEENGRGNFPPRFSGLQFPNYSSELNVNALELDDSALYLCASRVGQGGGTGELFFGEGSRLTVL.

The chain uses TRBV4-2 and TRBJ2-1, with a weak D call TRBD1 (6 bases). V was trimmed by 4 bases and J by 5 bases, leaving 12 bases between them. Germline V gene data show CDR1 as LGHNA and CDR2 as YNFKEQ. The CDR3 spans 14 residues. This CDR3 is CASSPVDSDNEQFF. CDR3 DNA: TGTGCCAGCAGCCCTGTGGACAGCGACAATGAGCAGTTCTTC.

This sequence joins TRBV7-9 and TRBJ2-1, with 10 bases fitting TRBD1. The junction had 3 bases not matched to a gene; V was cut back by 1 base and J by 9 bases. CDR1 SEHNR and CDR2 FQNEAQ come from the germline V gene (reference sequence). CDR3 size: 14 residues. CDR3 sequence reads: CASSLEDRGVEQFF. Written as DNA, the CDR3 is TGTGCCAGCAGCTTAGAGGACAGGGGGGTTGAGCAGTTCTTC.

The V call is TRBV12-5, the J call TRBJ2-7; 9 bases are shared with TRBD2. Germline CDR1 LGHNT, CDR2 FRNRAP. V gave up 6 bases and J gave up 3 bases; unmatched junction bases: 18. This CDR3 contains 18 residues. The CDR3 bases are TGTGCTAGTGGCGAAACCGGGACTAGCCCAAACTCCCACTACGAGCAGTACTTC. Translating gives CASGETGTSPNSHYEQYF.

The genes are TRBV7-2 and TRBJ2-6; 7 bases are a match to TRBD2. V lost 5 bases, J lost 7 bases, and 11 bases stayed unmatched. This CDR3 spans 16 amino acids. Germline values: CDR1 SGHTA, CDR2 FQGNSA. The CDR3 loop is CASSPGWGEGANVLTF. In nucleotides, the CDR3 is TGTGCCAGCAGCCCCGGTTGGGGGGAGGGAGCCAACGTCCTGACTTTC.

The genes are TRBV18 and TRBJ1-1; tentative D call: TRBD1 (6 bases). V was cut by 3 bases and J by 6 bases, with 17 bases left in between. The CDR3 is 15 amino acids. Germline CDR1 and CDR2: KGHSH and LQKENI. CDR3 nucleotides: TGTGCCAGCTCACCCGGACAGTCAGTTTTCGCTGAAGCTTTCTTT. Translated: CASSPGQSVFAEAFF. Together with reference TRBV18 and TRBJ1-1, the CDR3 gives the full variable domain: NAGVMQNPRHLVRRRGQEARLRCSPMKGHSHVYWYRQLPEEGLKFMVYLQKENIIDESGMPKERFSAEFPKEGPSILRIQQVVRGDSAAYFCASSPGQSVFAEAFFGQGTRLTVV.

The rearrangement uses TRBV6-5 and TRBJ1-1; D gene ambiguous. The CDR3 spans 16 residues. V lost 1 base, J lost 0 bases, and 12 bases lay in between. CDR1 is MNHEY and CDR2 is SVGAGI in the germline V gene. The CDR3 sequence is CASSYYRGSMNTEAFF. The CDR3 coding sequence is TGTGCCAGCAGTTACTACCGGGGATCCATGAACACTGAAGCTTTCTTT.

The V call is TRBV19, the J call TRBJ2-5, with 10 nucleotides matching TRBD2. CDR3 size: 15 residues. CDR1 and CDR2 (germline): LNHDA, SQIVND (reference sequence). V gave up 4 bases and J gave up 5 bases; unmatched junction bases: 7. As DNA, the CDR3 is TGTGCCAGTAGTACTCCTTGGACTAGCGGTGAGACCCAGTACTTC. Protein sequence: CASSTPWTSGETQYF. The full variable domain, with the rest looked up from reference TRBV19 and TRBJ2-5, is DGGITQSPKYLFRKEGQNVTLSCEQNLNHDAMYWYRQDPGQGLRLIYYSQIVNDFQKGDIAEGYSVSREKKESFPLTVTSAQKNPTAFYLCASSTPWTSGETQYFGPGTRLLVL.

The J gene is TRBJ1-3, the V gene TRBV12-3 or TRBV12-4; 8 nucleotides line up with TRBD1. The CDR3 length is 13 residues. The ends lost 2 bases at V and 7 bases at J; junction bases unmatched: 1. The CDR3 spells CASSLNRGNTIYF. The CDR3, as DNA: TGTGCCAGCAGTTTAAACAGGGGGAACACCATATATTTT.

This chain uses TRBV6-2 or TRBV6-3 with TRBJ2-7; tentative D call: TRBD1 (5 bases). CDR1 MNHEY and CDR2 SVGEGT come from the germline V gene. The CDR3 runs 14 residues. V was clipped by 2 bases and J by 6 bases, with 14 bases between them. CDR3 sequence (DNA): TGTGCCAGCAGTTACCCCGCAAGGGGCCTCGAGCAGTACTTC. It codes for CASSYPARGLEQYF.